Listed below are T cell receptor beta chains from one sample, sequenced in a study of CD8 T cells in Susac syndrome. TCRdb itself ran the immunoSEQ multiplex PCR reads through MiXCR, one entry per CDR3 protein. Among hundreds of thousands of distinct CDR3 sequences, 80% to 95% were seen once, and the ten largest hold about 0.15%. The sequenced sample consisted of CD8+ T cells from PBMCs. Receptor source: a human donor with multiple sclerosis. Both conserved end residues are part of each CDR3. The D gene is left open where the match is weak. Only part of the rows carry a size: once, few, many, or a class if the clone is expanded.

CDR3nt: TGTGCCAGTAGTCCTTTTGTCGGACACACCGGGGAGCTGTTTTTT; CDR3aa: CASSPFVGHTGELFF; d_gene: NA; abundance: NA; v_gene: TRBV19; j_gene: TRBJ2-2
CDR3nt: TGTGCCAGTGGTCTGGAGGGTTCTGAAGCTTTCTTT; CDR3aa: CASGLEGSEAFF; d_gene: NA; abundance: NA; v_gene: TRBV19; j_gene: TRBJ1-1
CDR3nt: TGTGCCAGCAGCTTAGATATGAGCTCCTACAATGAGCAGTTCTTC; CDR3aa: CASSLDMSSYNEQFF; d_gene: NA; abundance: NA; v_gene: TRBV7-9; j_gene: TRBJ2-1
CDR3nt: TGTGCCAGCAGTCCCAGCGGGACCCCGAACACCGGGGAGCTGTTTTTT; CDR3aa: CASSPSGTPNTGELFF; d_gene: TRBD2; abundance: NA; v_gene: TRBV6-2/TRBV6-3; j_gene: TRBJ2-2
CDR3nt: TGCAGTGCAACCCCGGGACCAAATAGCAATCAGCCCCAGCATTTT; CDR3aa: CSATPGPNSNQPQHF; d_gene: NA; abundance: NA; v_gene: TRBV20-1; j_gene: TRBJ1-5
CDR3nt: TGCAGCGTTGAAGGACTAGCGGGAGTGAGTGTCAATGAGCAGTTCTTC; CDR3aa: CSVEGLAGVSVNEQFF; d_gene: TRBD2; abundance: NA; v_gene: TRBV29-1; j_gene: TRBJ2-1
CDR3nt: TGTGCCAGCAGCTCCCCGGGACAGGGATGGGAAGGCTACACCTTC; CDR3aa: CASSSPGQGWEGYTF; d_gene: TRBD1; abundance: NA; v_gene: TRBV5-8; j_gene: TRBJ1-2
CDR3nt: TGTGCCAGCAGTTTGACAGGGGGCCACTATGGCTACACCTTC; CDR3aa: CASSLTGGHYGYTF; d_gene: TRBD1; abundance: NA; v_gene: TRBV6-1; j_gene: TRBJ1-2
CDR3nt: TGCGCCAGCAGCCAAGTGGTAGGTGTATCCTACGAGCAGTACTTC; CDR3aa: CASSQVVGVSYEQYF; d_gene: NA; abundance: NA; v_gene: TRBV4-1; j_gene: TRBJ2-7
CDR3nt: TGTGCCTGGACAACAGGGAGCAATCAGCCCCAGCATTTT; CDR3aa: CAWTTGSNQPQHF; d_gene: NA; abundance: NA; v_gene: TRBV30; j_gene: TRBJ1-5
CDR3nt: TGTGCCAGCAGCGTAGGTGCAGAAGGAGCCTACGAGCAGTACTTC; CDR3aa: CASSVGAEGAYEQYF; d_gene: NA; abundance: NA; v_gene: TRBV9; j_gene: TRBJ2-7
CDR3nt: TGTGCCACCCCTCAGGGGGGCAGAACTGGGGCCAACGTCCTGACTTTC; CDR3aa: CATPQGGRTGANVLTF; d_gene: NA; abundance: NA; v_gene: TRBV2; j_gene: TRBJ2-6
CDR3nt: TGCGCCAGCAGCCAAGTAATAGGGAAATACAATGAGCAGTTCTTC; CDR3aa: CASSQVIGKYNEQFF; d_gene: NA; abundance: once; v_gene: TRBV4-1; j_gene: TRBJ2-1
CDR3nt: TGTGCCAGCAGCTCGAGGACTAAGAACACTGAAGCTTTCTTT; CDR3aa: CASSSRTKNTEAFF; d_gene: NA; abundance: NA; v_gene: TRBV7-9; j_gene: TRBJ1-1
CDR3nt: TGTGCCAGCAGAGCCGCCGGGACAGAGAATCAGCCCCAGCATTTT; CDR3aa: CASRAAGTENQPQHF; d_gene: TRBD1; abundance: NA; v_gene: TRBV27; j_gene: TRBJ1-5
CDR3nt: TGTGCCAGTACCTCCCCGGGGACATACGACACTGAAGCTTTCTTT; CDR3aa: CASTSPGTYDTEAFF; d_gene: NA; abundance: NA; v_gene: TRBV19; j_gene: TRBJ1-1
CDR3nt: TGTGCCAGCAGCGATGGTTATAATTCACCCCTCCACTTT; CDR3aa: CASSDGYNSPLHF; d_gene: NA; abundance: NA; v_gene: TRBV9; j_gene: TRBJ1-6
CDR3nt: TGTGCCAGTAGCGGTCGGGCCCCCAGCGCCTATGGCTACACCTTC; CDR3aa: CASSGRAPSAYGYTF; d_gene: NA; abundance: NA; v_gene: TRBV19; j_gene: TRBJ1-2
CDR3nt: TGTGCCAGCAGTTACTCAGGTCCGGGGACCCAGTACTTC; CDR3aa: CASSYSGPGTQYF; d_gene: NA; abundance: NA; v_gene: TRBV6-5; j_gene: TRBJ2-5
CDR3nt: TGCGCCAGCAGCCGAGTAGGTGGCAATCAGCCCCAGCATTTT; CDR3aa: CASSRVGGNQPQHF; d_gene: NA; abundance: NA; v_gene: TRBV4-1; j_gene: TRBJ1-5
CDR3nt: TGTGCCAGCTCACCGCAATACGGTGAGCAGTTCTTC; CDR3aa: CASSPQYGEQFF; d_gene: NA; abundance: NA; v_gene: TRBV18; j_gene: TRBJ2-1
CDR3nt: TGCAGCGTTCCCGGACAGGGACTAGCGGGAGGGCGAGGCAATGAGCAGTTCTTC; CDR3aa: CSVPGQGLAGGRGNEQFF; d_gene: TRBD2; abundance: NA; v_gene: TRBV29-1; j_gene: TRBJ2-1
CDR3nt: TGTGCCACAACTCCCGCGGGAGGGCCCAATGAGCAGTTCTTC; CDR3aa: CATTPAGGPNEQFF; d_gene: TRBD2; abundance: NA; v_gene: TRBV15; j_gene: TRBJ2-1
CDR3nt: TGTGCCAGCAGCTTACTCGGCGGGACCCCAAATGAGCAGTTCTTC; CDR3aa: CASSLLGGTPNEQFF; d_gene: NA; abundance: NA; v_gene: TRBV7-8; j_gene: TRBJ2-1
CDR3nt: TGCGCCAGCAGCCAAGACCCTGATGGGGCGAAGACCCAGTACTTC; CDR3aa: CASSQDPDGAKTQYF; d_gene: NA; abundance: once; v_gene: TRBV4-3; j_gene: TRBJ2-5
CDR3nt: TGTGCCAGCAGCCGCCCGTGGGGGGGGCCACCTGGAAACACCATATATTTT; CDR3aa: CASSRPWGGPPGNTIYF; d_gene: NA; abundance: NA; v_gene: TRBV13; j_gene: TRBJ1-3
CDR3nt: TGTGCCAGCAGTCTTAGACAGGGGTGGGAGCAGTACTTC; CDR3aa: CASSLRQGWEQYF; d_gene: TRBD1; abundance: once; v_gene: TRBV12-3/TRBV12-4; j_gene: TRBJ2-7
CDR3nt: TGTGCCAGCAGTGAATTAGGGTCGGGGGCTGAAGCTTTCTTT; CDR3aa: CASSELGSGAEAFF; d_gene: NA; abundance: once; v_gene: TRBV6-1; j_gene: TRBJ1-1
CDR3nt: TGTGCCAGCAGCCTTCACGGACTAGCGGTAGCCAAAAACATTCAGTACTTC; CDR3aa: CASSLHGLAVAKNIQYF; d_gene: TRBD2; abundance: NA; v_gene: TRBV12-3/TRBV12-4; j_gene: TRBJ2-4
CDR3nt: TGTGCCAGCAGCTTGTACAACAATCTGAACACTGAAGCTTTCTTT; CDR3aa: CASSLYNNLNTEAFF; d_gene: NA; abundance: NA; v_gene: TRBV11-1; j_gene: TRBJ1-1
CDR3nt: TGTGCCACCTCGAGCGGGAGCTCCTACGAGCAGTACTTC; CDR3aa: CATSSGSSYEQYF; d_gene: TRBD2; abundance: NA; v_gene: TRBV5-6; j_gene: TRBJ2-7
CDR3nt: TGTGCCAGCCGCACGCGGGGGGCGGTGAACACTGAAGCTTTCTTT; CDR3aa: CASRTRGAVNTEAFF; d_gene: NA; abundance: NA; v_gene: TRBV11-3; j_gene: TRBJ1-1
CDR3nt: TGTGCCAGCAGCACATCAGGGGGCGGCTACACCTTC; CDR3aa: CASSTSGGGYTF; d_gene: TRBD1; abundance: NA; v_gene: TRBV9; j_gene: TRBJ1-2
CDR3nt: TGTGCCAGCACCTTTGGGGGAGCTGCTTTCTTT; CDR3aa: CASTFGGAAFF; d_gene: NA; abundance: NA; v_gene: TRBV7-9; j_gene: TRBJ1-1
CDR3nt: TGTGCCAGCAGCTTAGTCGGGACTAGCGGGGGGCCCGCACCCTACAATGAGCAGTTCTTC; CDR3aa: CASSLVGTSGGPAPYNEQFF; d_gene: TRBD2; abundance: NA; v_gene: TRBV13; j_gene: TRBJ2-1
CDR3nt: TGTGCCAGCAGCGTAGAGGGGGACTCAAGGGCCGAGCAGTACTTC; CDR3aa: CASSVEGDSRAEQYF; d_gene: NA; abundance: NA; v_gene: TRBV9; j_gene: TRBJ2-7
CDR3nt: TGCAGCGTTGTAACCGGGACAGGGTATGGCTACACCTTC; CDR3aa: CSVVTGTGYGYTF; d_gene: TRBD1; abundance: NA; v_gene: TRBV29-1; j_gene: TRBJ1-2
CDR3nt: TGTGCCAGCAGGGGGGGGGCTGAAGCTTTCTTT; CDR3aa: CASRGGAEAFF; d_gene: NA; abundance: once; v_gene: TRBV27; j_gene: TRBJ1-1
CDR3nt: TGTGCCACCAGTGACCCTCTAGAAAGTGAAAATGAGCAGTTCTTC; CDR3aa: CATSDPLESENEQFF; d_gene: NA; abundance: NA; v_gene: TRBV24-1; j_gene: TRBJ2-1
CDR3nt: TGTGCCAGCAGTTTAGAAGCCCCTCGACATCGGGTTGGCTACACCTTC; CDR3aa: CASSLEAPRHRVGYTF; d_gene: NA; abundance: NA; v_gene: TRBV27; j_gene: TRBJ1-2
CDR3nt: TGTGCCAGCAGTAAGCCGGGGAACACTGAAGCTTTCTTT; CDR3aa: CASSKPGNTEAFF; d_gene: NA; abundance: NA; v_gene: TRBV11-2; j_gene: TRBJ1-1
CDR3nt: TGCGCCAGCAGCCCCTATACGGCCTACAATGAGCAGTTCTTC; CDR3aa: CASSPYTAYNEQFF; d_gene: NA; abundance: NA; v_gene: TRBV4-3; j_gene: TRBJ2-1
CDR3nt: TGCGCCAGCAGCCAAGATCCAGCAGGACAGGGGTACAATGAGCAGTTCTTC; CDR3aa: CASSQDPAGQGYNEQFF; d_gene: TRBD1; abundance: NA; v_gene: TRBV4-3; j_gene: TRBJ2-1
CDR3nt: TGTGCCAGCAGCTTAGGAATACGGACAGGGGGCACCGGGGAGCTGTTTTTT; CDR3aa: CASSLGIRTGGTGELFF; d_gene: TRBD1; abundance: NA; v_gene: TRBV7-9; j_gene: TRBJ2-2
CDR3nt: TGTGCCAGCAGCTTTCGTAGGGGGGCGCCGTACGAGCAGTACTTC; CDR3aa: CASSFRRGAPYEQYF; d_gene: NA; abundance: NA; v_gene: TRBV7-8; j_gene: TRBJ2-7
CDR3nt: TGTGCCAGCACCGAGACTAGCGGGAGGGACAATGAGCAGTTCTTC; CDR3aa: CASTETSGRDNEQFF; d_gene: TRBD2; abundance: once; v_gene: TRBV2; j_gene: TRBJ2-1
CDR3nt: TGTGCCAGCAGCTTGGCCCCGAGTGAGCAGTTCTTC; CDR3aa: CASSLAPSEQFF; d_gene: NA; abundance: NA; v_gene: TRBV5-6; j_gene: TRBJ2-1
CDR3nt: TGTGCCAGCAGCCCTTATAGTGGGGACACTGAAGCTTTCTTT; CDR3aa: CASSPYSGDTEAFF; d_gene: NA; abundance: NA; v_gene: TRBV9; j_gene: TRBJ1-1
CDR3nt: TGTGCCAGCAGCTCCCCCGGGACAGATAGCACAGATACGCAGTATTTT; CDR3aa: CASSSPGTDSTDTQYF; d_gene: TRBD1; abundance: NA; v_gene: TRBV5-6; j_gene: TRBJ2-3
CDR3nt: TGTGCCAGCAGCTTGGGCCCACCCGGGGTATGCGGTCCGTATTCTGTGGGAGTAAACACTGAAGCTTTCTTT; CDR3aa: CASSLGPPGVCGPYSVGVNTEAFF; d_gene: NA; abundance: NA; v_gene: TRBV5-4; j_gene: TRBJ1-1
CDR3nt: TGTGCCAGCTCAGGGACAGACGGCGGGGCTACCCAGTACTTC; CDR3aa: CASSGTDGGATQYF; d_gene: NA; abundance: NA; v_gene: TRBV18; j_gene: TRBJ2-5